The 27 T cell receptor beta chains below all came from one sample that was sequenced in a study of early T cells in non-severe SARS-CoV-2 infection. In TCRdb, the 5' RACE reads were re-called with MiXCR into one record per CDR3 protein. The sample yields 50,000 to 65,000 distinct CDR3 sequences, around 13% seen once. The source material was whole blood. Receptor source: an adult who was a healthcare worker with PCR-confirmed SARS-CoV-2 infection or an uninfected control (not recorded which).

This clonotype has just one count. The chain recombines TRBV28 with TRBJ1-1; D is perhaps TRBD1 (6 bases). Germline-derived CDR1 and CDR2 are MDHEN and SYDVKM. The CDR3 loop spans 15 amino acids. V was cut by 4 bases and J by 0 bases, with 12 bases left in between. CDR3 nucleotide sequence: TGTGCCAGCAGTTCTCAGACAGGCTTGAACACTGAAGCTTTCTTT. Protein: CASSSQTGLNTEAFF.

The chain employs TRBV20-1 and TRBJ1-2, with D perhaps TRBD1 (6 bases). The CDR3 extends over 13 amino acids. The V end was cut by 3 bases, the J end by 4 bases, with 12 bases between. In germline, CDR1 is DFQATT, CDR2 SNEGSKA (reference sequence). The CDR3 bases are TGCAGTGCTAGCCAGGGGCAGCTCTATGGCTACACCTTC. This encodes CSASQGQLYGYTF.

CDR3 sequence (DNA): TGTGCCAGCAGCCAAGCGGGACTAGCTAATGAGCAGTTCTTC. This encodes CASSQAGLANEQFF. The chain combines TRBV3-1 with TRBJ2-1; 9 bases are shared with TRBD2. Per the germline V gene, CDR1 is LGHDT and CDR2 is YNNKEL (reference sequence). V gave up 1 base and J gave up 7 bases; unmatched junction bases: 2. This CDR3 is 14 amino acids long.

The chain joins TRBV20-1 to TRBJ1-1; 9 bases match TRBD1. The trim removed 2 bases at V and 2 bases at J, leaving 6 bases unmatched. This CDR3 spans 15 amino acids. Per the germline V gene, CDR1 is DFQATT and CDR2 is SNEGSKA (reference sequence). CDR3 sequence reads: CSARRRTGANTEAFF. As DNA, the CDR3 is TGCAGTGCTAGACGGAGGACAGGGGCCAACACTGAAGCTTTCTTT.

The sample holds a few counts of this clonotype. The CDR3 nucleotides read TGTGCCAGCAGCCAAACGGAACTAGCGGACACAGATACGCAGTATTTT. It translates to CASSQTELADTDTQYF. This chain joins TRBV4-2 and TRBJ2-3; TRBD2 matches at 8 bases. V gave up 2 bases and J gave up 2 bases; unmatched junction bases: 6. Germline assignment: CDR1 LGHNA and CDR2 YNFKEQ. The CDR3 loop spans 16 amino acids.

This clonotype was found many times. The chain carries TRBV5-5 and TRBJ2-1, with 9 bases lining up with TRBD1. The V gene end was trimmed by 0 bases and the J gene end by 5 bases; junction bases not matched to a gene: 3. This CDR3 spans 15 amino acids. CDR1 SGHKS and CDR2 YYEKEE come from the germline V gene (reference sequence). Here the CDR3 reads CASSLAGTGHNEQFF. In DNA, the CDR3 is TGTGCCAGCAGCTTGGCCGGGACAGGGCACAATGAGCAGTTCTTC.

The gene calls are TRBV13 and TRBJ2-7, with D unclear. This CDR3 region has 13 residues. Germline CDR1 and CDR2: PRHDT and FYEKMQ (reference sequence). V was pared by 2 bases and J by 4 bases, with 9 bases between. DNA of the CDR3: TGTGCCAGCAGCTTAAACCTCTTTTACGAGCAGTACTTC. Protein sequence: CASSLNLFYEQYF.

The chain has TRBV7-2 and TRBJ1-6; D is ambiguous. Germline CDR1 SGHTA, CDR2 FQGNSA. Trimming removed 2 bases at V and 9 bases at J, with 11 bases between. The length of the CDR3 is 14 residues. The CDR3 sequence: CASSLPAEGSPLHF. The CDR3 bases are TGTGCCAGCAGCTTACCGGCTGAGGGTTCACCCCTCCACTTT.

V gene TRBV7-2 combines with J gene TRBJ2-3; D not certain. V lost 4 bases, J lost 1 base, and 9 bases lay in between. The CDR3 totals 14 residues. The germline CDR1 and CDR2 sequences are SGHTA and FQGNSA. CDR3 region: CASSYWPGTDTQYF. CDR3 nucleotides: TGTGCCAGCAGCTACTGGCCTGGCACAGATACGCAGTATTTT.

This clonotype was counted at least ten times. The chain carries TRBV25-1 and TRBJ1-2, with D maybe TRBD1 (5 bases). V lost 6 bases and J 2 bases, leaving 16 bases between the germline ends. Germline loops: CDR1 MGHDK, CDR2 SYGVNS. The CDR3 covers 15 residues. CDR3 loop: CASRATGEKNYGYTF. The CDR3 nucleotides read TGTGCCAGCAGGGCCACAGGAGAAAAGAACTATGGCTACACCTTC.

This clonotype turned up a few times. The chain recombines TRBV29-1 with TRBJ1-1, with D tentatively TRBD1 (5 bases). V dropped 4 bases and J dropped 4 bases, with 16 bases sitting between them. CDR3 length: 14 residues. CDR1 and CDR2 (germline): SQVTM, ANQGSEA. Here the CDR3 reads CSVAQDGLGTEAFF. CDR3 in DNA: TGCAGCGTTGCACAGGATGGTTTGGGCACTGAAGCTTTCTTT.

This clonotype was detected a few times. In DNA, the CDR3 is TGTGCCAGCAGCTTAATTCTTGGGCAGACGGAGACCCAGTACTTC. Its protein product is CASSLILGQTETQYF. This chain joins TRBV7-9 and TRBJ2-5; D remains ambiguous. Trimming pared 2 bases from V and 5 bases from J, leaving 15 bases between. In germline, CDR1 is SEHNR, CDR2 FQNEAQ (reference sequence). CDR3 size: 15 residues.

The chain employs TRBV6-5 and TRBJ1-2; D remains unclear. Trimming removed 0 bases from V and 8 bases from J, with 16 bases in between. This CDR3 spans 15 amino acids. Germline CDR1 MNHEY, CDR2 SVGAGI. The CDR3 sequence: CASSYSSAPGGGYTF. The DNA for the CDR3 is TGTGCCAGCAGTTACTCCTCGGCGCCCGGTGGAGGCTACACCTTC.

V gene TRBV18 combines with J gene TRBJ1-1; 9 nucleotides align to TRBD1. With V trimmed by 3 bases and J by 5 bases, 10 bases remained unmatched. The CDR3 length is 16 residues. Germline CDR1 KGHSH, CDR2 LQKENI. In DNA form, the CDR3 reads TGTGCCAGCTCACCCCTAATTACAGGGGGCCGGACTGAAGCTTTCTTT. It codes for CASSPLITGGRTEAFF.

At least ten counts were recorded for this clonotype. The CDR3 region is CASSVSGANVLTF. CDR3 in DNA: TGTGCCAGCAGCGTCTCTGGGGCCAACGTCCTGACTTTC. The rearrangement links TRBV9 to TRBJ2-6; unclear D gene. V gave up 2 bases and J gave up 0 bases, with 0 bases separating them. The CDR3 is made up of 13 amino acids. In germline, CDR1 is SGDLS, CDR2 YYNGEE.

This clonotype was observed many times. The chain recombines TRBV30 with TRBJ2-7; D is undetermined. Germline V lookup: CDR1 GTSNPN, CDR2 SVGIG (reference sequence). The V end lost 3 bases, the J end lost 7 bases, and 13 bases lay between the germline ends. The CDR3 is 12 residues long. CDR3 region: CAWRRGRWEQYF. In DNA, the CDR3 is TGTGCCTGGAGACGCGGCAGATGGGAGCAGTACTTC.

This rearrangement joins TRBV6-1 to TRBJ2-3; D not certain. CDR3 length: 14 amino acids. Trimming left V 7 bases short and J 0 bases short, with 11 bases between. Per the germline V gene, CDR1 is MNHNS and CDR2 is SASEGT. CDR3 residues: CASMVVSSTDTQYF. Written as DNA, the CDR3 is TGTGCCAGCATGGTGGTATCTAGCACAGATACGCAGTATTTT.

This clonotype was seen more than once but under ten times. The V call is TRBV20-1, the J call TRBJ2-1; D is undetermined. The germline gives CDR1 DFQATT, CDR2 SNEGSKA (reference sequence). This CDR3 region has 14 residues. V lost 1 base and J lost 8, with 15 bases in between. The DNA of the CDR3 is TGCAGTGCTAGAGGACGGGCAGGTTTCGATGAGCAGTTCTTC. It specifies CSARGRAGFDEQFF.

This clonotype was seen a few times. This chain links TRBV12-3 or TRBV12-4 with TRBJ2-6; TRBD1 might be the D (5 bases). The CDR3 loop spans 17 amino acids. V lost 4 bases and J 0 bases, leaving 13 bases between the germline ends. In nucleotides, the CDR3 is TGTGCCAGCAGTTCGTCCGACAGCGTCTCTGGGGCCAACGTCCTGACTTTC. Its translation is CASSSSDSVSGANVLTF.

CDR3 protein: CASSLSWRYQETQYF. Written as DNA, the CDR3 is TGTGCCAGCAGTTTATCGTGGAGGTACCAAGAGACCCAGTACTTC. The chain couples TRBV27 to TRBJ2-5; D is perhaps TRBD2 (5 bases). The germline V gene encodes CDR1 MNHEY and CDR2 SMNVEV (reference sequence). V gave up 0 bases and J gave up 0 bases, with 8 bases separating them. The CDR3 extends over 15 amino acids.

The CDR3 protein is CASSYRDRNTEAFF. The CDR3 DNA is TGTGCCAGCAGTTACCGGGACAGAAACACTGAAGCTTTCTTT. This rearrangement joins TRBV27 to TRBJ1-1, with 7 bases aligning to TRBD1. V lost 4 bases and J lost 2; bases outside the gene matches: 4. The CDR3 sequence is 14 residues long. Germline V lookup: CDR1 MNHEY, CDR2 SMNVEV (reference sequence).

This clonotype was observed many times. V and J are TRBV5-5 and TRBJ2-5; D gene unclear. The V gene lost 3 bases and the J gene lost 1 base, with 7 bases spanning the gap. This CDR3 is built from 13 residues. CDR1 and CDR2 from the germline V gene are SGHKS and YYEKEE (reference sequence). Here the CDR3 DNA reads TGTGCCAGCAGCTGGCAGATCCAAGAGACCCAGTACTTC. It specifies CASSWQIQETQYF.

The chain's CDR3 is CASSVGKPDGYTF. CDR3 coding DNA: TGTGCCAGCAGCGTCGGGAAACCCGATGGCTACACCTTC. The V and J genes are TRBV11-1 and TRBJ1-2; no clear D. From germline, CDR1 is SGHAT and CDR2 FQDESV (reference sequence). This CDR3 has 13 amino acids. With 5 bases removed from V and 6 bases from J, the gap between germline ends came to 13 bases.

The chain carries TRBV12-3 or TRBV12-4 and TRBJ2-5; no reliable D call. Trimming left V 8 bases short and J 7 bases short, with 8 bases between. This CDR3 has 10 residues. The CDR3: CASGTRTQYF. The CDR3 DNA sequence: TGTGCCAGCGGTACACGGACCCAGTACTTC.

The gene calls are TRBV12-3 or TRBV12-4 and TRBJ1-1; no firm D call. The ends were cut back, 6 bases at V and 4 bases at J, with 15 bases in the middle. This CDR3 contains 14 residues. The CDR3 spells CASSPLVRGTEAFF. Written as DNA, the CDR3 is TGTGCCAGCAGCCCTCTCGTTCGGGGCACTGAAGCTTTCTTT.

This clonotype was seen at least ten times. The J gene is TRBJ1-1, the V gene TRBV5-5; 7 nucleotides align to TRBD1. The V and J ends lost 4 bases and 3 bases, in that order; junction bases with no gene match: 6. The CDR3 sequence is 14 residues long. From germline, CDR1 is SGHKS and CDR2 YYEKEE (reference sequence). The DNA of the CDR3 is TGTGCCAGCAGCGGGACCGGGACAGACACTGAAGCTTTCTTT. This encodes CASSGTGTDTEAFF.

The CDR3 bases are TGTGCCAGCAGTCTATGGGACAGGGAAGGAGATCAGCCCCAGCATTTT. Translation gives CASSLWDREGDQPQHF. The chain couples TRBV12-3 or TRBV12-4 to TRBJ1-5, with 9 positions matching TRBD1. J lost 5 bases, V lost 5 bases, and 10 bases had no gene match. There are 16 residues in the CDR3.